The source of this T cell receptor beta chain is a study of PD-L1 blockade in urothelial cancer. Method: immunoSEQ multiplex PCR; TCRdb's copy keeps in-frame clones and lacks some. The table has about 43,000 clones, 88% seen once. The germline V gene has CDR1 SGHDN and CDR2 FVKESK. V was trimmed by 4 bases and J by 5 bases, leaving 17 bases between them. The CDR3 has 15 residues. The clonotype originates from a man older than 75 with urothelial cancer. The gene calls are TRBV14 and TRBJ1-1; possible D gene TRBD1, 6 bases. This specimen consisted of PBMCs, obtained around atezolizumab (anti-PD-L1) treatment. The CDR3 nucleotides read TGTGCCAGCAGCCCCCTAACAGGGAGGGGGACTGAAGCTTTCTTT. Amino acids: CASSPLTGRGTEAFF.